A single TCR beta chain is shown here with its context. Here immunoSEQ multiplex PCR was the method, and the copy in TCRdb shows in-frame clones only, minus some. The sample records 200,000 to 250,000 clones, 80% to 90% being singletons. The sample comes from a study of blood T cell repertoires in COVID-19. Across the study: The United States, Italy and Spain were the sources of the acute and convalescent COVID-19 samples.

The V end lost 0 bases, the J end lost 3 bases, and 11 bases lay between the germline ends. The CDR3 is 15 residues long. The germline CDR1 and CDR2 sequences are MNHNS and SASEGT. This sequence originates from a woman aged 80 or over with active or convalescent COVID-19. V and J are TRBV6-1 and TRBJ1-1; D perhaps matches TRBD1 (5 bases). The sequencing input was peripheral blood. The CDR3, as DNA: TGTGCCAGCAGTGAAGCCCAGGGTTGGTACACTGAAGCTTTCTTT. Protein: CASSEAQGWYTEAFF.